The 17 T cell receptor beta chains listed next were all sequenced from one sample in a study of PD-L1 blockade in urothelial cancer. Indicated time point: peripheral blood 6 weeks after treatment start. Libraries were prepared by immunoSEQ multiplex PCR; TCRdb keeps only in-frame clonotypes and omits some of them. The data show some 120,000 clones, with about 89% seen just once and roughly 1.7% held by the top ten. The sample here was PBMCs, taken around atezolizumab (anti-PD-L1) treatment. The receptors were gathered from a man aged 55 to 70 with urothelial cancer.

This sequence joins TRBV28 and TRBJ2-7, with TRBD1 matching 11 bases. The CDR3 runs 14 residues. After removal of 7 bases from V and 6 bases from J, the junction contained 8 bases not matched to a gene. CDR1 and CDR2 from the germline V gene are MDHEN and SYDVKM. The CDR3 DNA reads as TGTGCCAGCATTCCCGGACAGGGGGCGGGCGAGCAGTACTTC. Protein: CASIPGQGAGEQYF.

CDR3 loop: CASTPQGYYGYTF. The CDR3 coding sequence is TGTGCCAGTACCCCACAGGGGTACTATGGCTACACCTTC. V gene TRBV19 combines with J gene TRBJ1-2, with 7 positions matching TRBD1. CDR1 and CDR2 from the germline V gene are LNHDA and SQIVND (reference sequence). The length of the CDR3 is 13 residues. After removal of 7 bases from V and 3 bases from J, the junction contained 5 bases not matched to a gene.

V is TRBV6-6 and J is TRBJ1-5, with unresolved D. The CDR3 runs to 14 residues. Trimming took 0 bases from V and 4 from J, leaving 7 bases between them. The V gene's germline CDR1 is MNHNY and CDR2 SVGAGI (reference sequence). In DNA, the CDR3 is TGTGCCAGCAGTTACTCGGGCAGTAATCAGCCCCAGCATTTT. It yields the protein CASSYSGSNQPQHF.

This rearrangement joins TRBV18 to TRBJ1-1, with 7 positions matching TRBD1. V was pared by 0 bases and J by 5 bases, with 6 bases of the junction left unmatched. Germline assignment: CDR1 KGHSH and CDR2 LQKENI. The CDR3 extends over 15 amino acids. The CDR3 DNA follows: TGTGCCAGCTCACCACCCACAGGGGAAGGGACTGAAGCTTTCTTT. Translated: CASSPPTGEGTEAFF.

The CDR3 is CASSLTGTEAFF. CDR3 in DNA: TGTGCCAGCAGCCTAACAGGGACTGAAGCTTTCTTT. The chain joins TRBV6-5 to TRBJ1-1, with a possible D match to TRBD1 (6 bases). Per the germline V gene, CDR1 is MNHEY and CDR2 is SVGAGI. Trimming stripped 6 bases from V and 5 bases from J, with 10 bases between. CDR3 length: 12 residues.

The gene calls are TRBV9 and TRBJ1-4, with D perhaps matching TRBD1 (5 bases). Trimming left V 4 bases short and J 5 bases short, with 18 bases between. The CDR3 is 16 amino acids. Germline V gives CDR1 SGDLS, CDR2 YYNGEE. The DNA of the CDR3 is TGTGCCAGCAGCCCACAGGACACCCCACAAAATGAAAAACTGTTTTTT. This encodes CASSPQDTPQNEKLFF.

V usage is TRBV6-5 and J usage is TRBJ1-2, with D unclear. The CDR3 has 16 amino acids. Germline assignment: CDR1 MNHEY and CDR2 SVGAGI. V shed 2 bases and J shed 0 bases, with 13 bases lying between them. DNA for the CDR3: TGTGCCAGCAGTTACGGTATAGCCGGAGCTAACTATGGCTACACCTTC. Encoded protein: CASSYGIAGANYGYTF.

This chain joins TRBV12-5 and TRBJ2-1; TRBD2 might be the D (6 bases). Germline V gene data show CDR1 as LGHNT and CDR2 as FRNRAP. V dropped 1 base and J dropped 1 base, with 17 bases sitting between them. The CDR3 consists of 18 residues. The CDR3 DNA is TGTGCTAGTGGTTTGGCCGTGGGGGGTCGTCAGTCCTACAATGAGCAGTTCTTC. Translation gives CASGLAVGGRQSYNEQFF.

The chain couples TRBV7-9 to TRBJ2-7; possible D gene TRBD1, 8 bases. The V end lost 3 bases, the J end lost 6 bases, and 12 bases lay between the germline ends. The CDR3 extends over 13 amino acids. Germline V gene lookup returns CDR1 SEHNR and CDR2 FQNEAQ (reference sequence). The CDR3 protein is CASSLTGEGEQYF. For the CDR3, the DNA is TGTGCCAGCAGCTTGACAGGGGAGGGCGAGCAGTACTTC. The variable domain in full, completed from reference TRBV7-9 and TRBJ2-7, reads DTGVSQNPRHKITKRGQNVTFRCDPISEHNRLYWYRQTLGQGPEFLTYFQNEAQLEKSRLLSDRFSAERPKGSFSTLEIQRTEQGDSAMYLCASSLTGEGEQYFGPGTRLTVT.

The chain carries TRBV28 and TRBJ1-4; no reliable D call. The CDR3 consists of 15 residues. Trimming shortened V by 6 bases and J by 3 bases, and 14 bases separated the two germline ends. The germline CDR1 and CDR2 sequences are MDHEN and SYDVKM. The DNA for the CDR3 is TGTGCCAGCAGGCCTAGTAAGGGAGCTAATGAAAAACTGTTTTTT. It yields the protein CASRPSKGANEKLFF.

The genes are TRBV5-6 and TRBJ2-4; 10 bases are a match to TRBD1. The CDR3 is made up of 17 amino acids. Per germline, CDR1 SGHDT and CDR2 YYEEEE. V shed 1 base, J shed 2 bases, and the junction held 6 bases outside the gene matches. In DNA, the CDR3 is TGTGCCAGCAGCTTGAATGGACAGGGGGGTACCAAAAACATTCAGTACTTC. It specifies CASSLNGQGGTKNIQYF.

CDR3 coding DNA: TGTGACGAACCCGGGAGATGGAGCGGGCTGTCCTACGAGCAGTACTTC. It translates to CDEPGRWSGLSYEQYF. The gene calls are TRBV28 and TRBJ2-7; D perhaps matches TRBD2 (6 bases). This CDR3 is 16 amino acids long. The germline gives CDR1 MDHEN, CDR2 SYDVKM.

This chain connects TRBV27 to TRBJ2-2, with 10 bases that match TRBD2. Germline trimming cut 2 bases from V and 5 bases from J; bases unmatched to any gene: 8. The CDR3 length is 17 residues. Germline-derived CDR1 and CDR2 are MNHEY and SMNVEV (reference sequence). The CDR3 sequence: CASSLGSLAGETGELFF. Here the CDR3 DNA reads TGTGCCAGCAGTTTAGGGTCGCTAGCGGGAGAAACCGGGGAGCTGTTTTTT.

This chain links TRBV10-1 with TRBJ2-1, with 10 nucleotides matching TRBD2. CDR3 length equals 15 residues. Losses at the gene ends were 5 bases for V and 9 bases for J; bases not matched to a gene: 10. Germline V CDR1 and CDR2: WNHNN, SYGVQD (reference sequence). This CDR3 reads CASSPSLAGVGEQFF. The CDR3 nucleotides are TGCGCCAGCAGTCCGAGTCTAGCGGGAGTTGGTGAGCAGTTCTTC.

This clone was picked up one time. The chain carries TRBV14 and TRBJ2-7; 8 positions match TRBD2. CDR1 and CDR2 from the germline V gene are SGHDN and FVKESK. The CDR3 has 16 residues. V lost 4 bases, J lost 2 bases, and 10 bases stayed unmatched. The CDR3 DNA sequence: TGTGCCAGCAGCCGGGGAACTAGCGGCACACCCTACGAGCAGTACTTC. Translating it yields CASSRGTSGTPYEQYF.

The CDR3 reads CASSVTGTGVIGELFF. The CDR3 DNA reads as TGTGCCAGTAGTGTGACCGGGACAGGGGTGATCGGGGAGCTGTTTTTT. The V and J genes are TRBV19 and TRBJ2-2; 10 bases agree with TRBD1. Germline values: CDR1 LNHDA, CDR2 SQIVND (reference sequence). V gave up 5 bases and J gave up 7 bases; unmatched junction bases: 10. The CDR3 length is 16 residues.

The V gene is TRBV7-2, the J gene TRBJ2-3; 12 positions agree with TRBD2. The CDR3 consists of 14 residues. CDR1 is SGHTA, CDR2 FQGNSA, per germline. The V gene end was trimmed by 7 bases and the J gene end by 4 bases; junction bases not matched to a gene: 3. CDR3 residues: CASILAGGADTQYF. CDR3 bases: TGTGCCAGCATCCTAGCGGGGGGGGCAGATACGCAGTATTTT.